This T cell receptor beta chain is drawn from a study of T cell responses to AZD1222 COVID-19 vaccine. Trimming left V 6 bases short and J 4 bases short, with 13 bases between. Germline V CDR1 and CDR2: LNHDA, SQIVND (reference sequence). The CDR3 covers 14 residues. As to this clone: The antigen is not known.

Using immunoSEQ multiplex PCR, the repertoire was profiled, and TCRdb retains in-frame clones only, with some absent. The sample has around 77,000 clones, over 75% seen once; the top ten hold less than 25%. Overall study results and limits: Increased Spike-specific TCR breadth and depth were observed after two AZD1222 doses. It should be noted that donors were predominantly white British and more often female, and clonal diversity was possibly underestimated. Regions 160-218 and 743-854 dominated among vaccine-associated CD4 TCRs spanning spike.

Specimen: peripheral blood, collected on day 0 of AZD1222 vaccination. The chain combines TRBV19 with TRBJ1-5; D ambiguous. The receptor's source is an adult in good health. CDR3 in amino acids: CASRDRATNQPQHF. Written as DNA, the CDR3 is TGTGCCAGTAGGGACCGGGCCACAAATCAGCCCCAGCATTTT.